What follows is one T cell receptor (beta chain) and its context. These data are taken from a study of blood T cell repertoires in COVID-19. The assay was immunoSEQ multiplex PCR, and TCRdb's table has in-frame clones only and misses some. Found here are roughly 200,000 clones, 89% of them singletons; the top ten hold around 3.7%. Germline CDR1 reads SGDLS; CDR2 reads YYNGEE. Unmatched junction bases numbered 9, after V lost 4 bases and J lost 6 bases. CDR3 length equals 15 residues. Sequenced sample: PBMCs or T cells enriched from blood (not recorded which). The rearrangement uses TRBV9 and TRBJ2-3; 9 bases map to TRBD2. The TCR originated in a woman aged 30 to 39 with acute COVID-19. The CDR3 loop is CASSLSGTSSDTQYF. CDR3 sequence (DNA): TGTGCCAGCAGCCTATCGGGGACTAGCAGTGATACGCAGTATTTT.